These T cell receptor beta chains were read from a single sample in a study of cytomegalovirus exposure and HLA in healthy donors. Clones were read by immunoSEQ multiplex PCR, and TCRdb kept only the in-frame ones, dropping some. The specimen's table records under 200,000 clones. The sample comprised PBMCs. Receptor source: a man aged 25-45 years in good health and CMV-seronegative. The CDR3 runs from the conserved cysteine through the conserved F or W. D genes are given only for firm matches.

d_call: NA; j_call: TRBJ2-5; v_call: TRBV13; cdr3_nt: TGTGCCAGCAGCTTACGAGCGGGCATCCAAGAGACCCAGTACTTC; cdr3_aa: CASSLRAGIQETQYF
d_call: TRBD1; j_call: TRBJ1-2; v_call: TRBV11-2; cdr3_nt: TGTGCCAGCAGCTCCAACAGGGGGCTTATCTATGGCTACACCTTC; cdr3_aa: CASSSNRGLIYGYTF
d_call: NA; j_call: TRBJ1-1; v_call: TRBV5-1; cdr3_nt: TGCGCCAGCAGCTTGGCAGGGTATACTGAAGCTTTCTTT; cdr3_aa: CASSLAGYTEAFF
d_call: NA; j_call: TRBJ2-5; v_call: TRBV7-2; cdr3_nt: TGTGCCAGCATCTTTCCAGGGCCACCCCAAGAGACCCAGTACTTC; cdr3_aa: CASIFPGPPQETQYF
d_call: NA; j_call: TRBJ1-1; v_call: TRBV15; cdr3_nt: TGTGCCACCAGCAGAGAGGGAAGGGGGTCACCTGAAGCTTTCTTT; cdr3_aa: CATSREGRGSPEAFF
d_call: TRBD2; j_call: TRBJ2-5; v_call: TRBV30; cdr3_nt: TGTGCCTGGGGGACTAGCGGCCGCCAAGAGACCCAGTACTTC; cdr3_aa: CAWGTSGRQETQYF
d_call: NA; j_call: TRBJ1-1; v_call: TRBV7-9; cdr3_nt: TGTGCCAGCAGCTTAATCGGAGGGAGCGGCACTGAAGCTTTCTTT; cdr3_aa: CASSLIGGSGTEAFF
d_call: NA; j_call: TRBJ2-5; v_call: TRBV5-4; cdr3_nt: TGTGCCAGCAGCCCGCCGGACAGTTCGCAAGAGACCCAGTACTTC; cdr3_aa: CASSPPDSSQETQYF
d_call: TRBD1; j_call: TRBJ2-7; v_call: TRBV28; cdr3_nt: TGTGCCAGCACCCTGATGGACAGGGCCTACGAGCAGTACTTC; cdr3_aa: CASTLMDRAYEQYF
d_call: NA; j_call: TRBJ2-5; v_call: TRBV27; cdr3_nt: TGTGCCAGCAGTTTATTGGCAGGGGCCCTTCTCGAGACCCAGTACTTC; cdr3_aa: CASSLLAGALLETQYF